The present T cell receptor beta chain was sequenced within a study of T-cell reconstitution after alpha-beta-depleted transplantation in children. It was with unique molecular identifiers that the TCRbeta library was prepared. TCRdb reprocessed the PCR reads via MiXCR and lists one record per CDR3 protein. This table has roughly 240,000 distinct CDR3 sequences, around 7.5% appearing once. This clonotype was seen at least ten times. Germline CDR1 is SGHRS and CDR2 is YFSETQ. Trimming cost V 4 bases and J 4 bases; bases outside gene matches: 14. The CDR3 extends over 16 amino acids. The sample was PBMCs, mostly from graft donor cells, taken 180 days after TCRalphabeta/CD19-depleted stem cell transplant. The chain employs TRBV5-1 and TRBJ2-7; 7 bases are a match to TRBD2. The receptor's source is a male patient between 5 and 17 years old who had a stem cell transplant for acute lymphoblastic leukemia, so the T cells may come from the graft donor. The CDR3 region is CASSLDSRSGGYEQYF. Written as DNA, the CDR3 is TGCGCCAGCAGCCTTGATAGCAGGTCCGGGGGGTACGAGCAGTACTTC.